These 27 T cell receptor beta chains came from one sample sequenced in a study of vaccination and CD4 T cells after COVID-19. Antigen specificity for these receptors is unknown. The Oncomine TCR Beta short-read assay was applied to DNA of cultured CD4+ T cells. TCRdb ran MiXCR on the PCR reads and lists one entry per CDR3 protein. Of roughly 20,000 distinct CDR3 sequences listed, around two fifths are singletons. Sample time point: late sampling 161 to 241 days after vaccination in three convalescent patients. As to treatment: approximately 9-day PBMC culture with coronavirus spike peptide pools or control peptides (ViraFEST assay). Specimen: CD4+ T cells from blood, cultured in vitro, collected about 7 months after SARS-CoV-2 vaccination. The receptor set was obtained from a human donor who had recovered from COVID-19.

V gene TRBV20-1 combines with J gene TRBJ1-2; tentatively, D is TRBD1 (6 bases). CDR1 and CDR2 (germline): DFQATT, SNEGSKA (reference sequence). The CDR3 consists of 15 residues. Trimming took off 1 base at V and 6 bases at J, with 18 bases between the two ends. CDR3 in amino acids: CSARVNGYAGDGYTF. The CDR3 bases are TGCAGTGCTAGAGTAAATGGCTACGCAGGGGATGGCTACACCTTC.

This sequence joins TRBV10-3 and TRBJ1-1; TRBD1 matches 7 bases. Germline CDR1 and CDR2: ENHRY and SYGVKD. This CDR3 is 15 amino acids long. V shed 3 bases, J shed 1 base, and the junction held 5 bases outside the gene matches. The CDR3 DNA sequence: TGTGCCATCAGTGAACGGACAGGCAAGAACACTGAAGCTTTCTTT. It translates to CAISERTGKNTEAFF.

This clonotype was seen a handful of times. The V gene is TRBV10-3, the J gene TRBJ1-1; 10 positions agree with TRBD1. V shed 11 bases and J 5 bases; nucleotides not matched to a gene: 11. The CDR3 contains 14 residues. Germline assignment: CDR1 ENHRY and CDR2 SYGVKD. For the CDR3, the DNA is TGTGCCGCCACGGGGGGGACAGGGGTAACTGAAGCTTTCTTT. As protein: CAATGGTGVTEAFF.

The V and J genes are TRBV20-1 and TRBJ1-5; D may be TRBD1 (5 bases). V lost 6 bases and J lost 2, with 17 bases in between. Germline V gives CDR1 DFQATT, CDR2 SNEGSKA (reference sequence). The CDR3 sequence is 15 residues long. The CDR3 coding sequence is TGCAGTGCCACAGGACGAGGGGTCGGCAATCAGCCCCAGCATTTT. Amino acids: CSATGRGVGNQPQHF.

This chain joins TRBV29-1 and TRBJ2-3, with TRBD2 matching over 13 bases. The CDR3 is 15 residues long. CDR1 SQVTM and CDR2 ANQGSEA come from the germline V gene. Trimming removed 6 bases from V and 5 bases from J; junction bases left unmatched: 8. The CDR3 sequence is CSVEGLAGPGDTQYF. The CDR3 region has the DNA TGCAGCGTCGAGGGACTAGCGGGGCCGGGAGATACGCAGTATTTT.

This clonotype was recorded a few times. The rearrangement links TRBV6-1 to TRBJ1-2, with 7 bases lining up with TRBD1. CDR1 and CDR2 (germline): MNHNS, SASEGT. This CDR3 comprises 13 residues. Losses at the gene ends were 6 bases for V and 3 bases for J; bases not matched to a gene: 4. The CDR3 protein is CASSRQGDYGYTF. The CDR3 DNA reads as TGTGCCAGCAGCCGACAGGGTGACTATGGCTACACCTTC.

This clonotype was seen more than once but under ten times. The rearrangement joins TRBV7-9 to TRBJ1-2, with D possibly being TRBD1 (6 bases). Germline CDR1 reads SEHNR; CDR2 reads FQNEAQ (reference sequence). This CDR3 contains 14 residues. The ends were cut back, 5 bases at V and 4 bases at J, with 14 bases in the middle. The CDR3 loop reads CASSPRTASYGYTF. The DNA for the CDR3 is TGTGCCAGCAGCCCACGGACAGCGAGCTATGGCTACACCTTC.

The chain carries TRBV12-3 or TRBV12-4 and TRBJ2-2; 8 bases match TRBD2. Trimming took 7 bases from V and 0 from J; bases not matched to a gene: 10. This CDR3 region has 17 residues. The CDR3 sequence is CASTPRGGLTNTGELFF. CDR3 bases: TGTGCCAGCACCCCCCGGGGGGGGCTTACGAACACCGGGGAGCTGTTTTTT.

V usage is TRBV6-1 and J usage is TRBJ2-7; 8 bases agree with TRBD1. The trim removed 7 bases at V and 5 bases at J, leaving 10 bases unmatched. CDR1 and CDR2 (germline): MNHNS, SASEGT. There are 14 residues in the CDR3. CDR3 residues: CASKFGQGSDEQYF. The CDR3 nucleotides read TGTGCCAGCAAATTTGGACAGGGTAGCGACGAGCAGTACTTC.

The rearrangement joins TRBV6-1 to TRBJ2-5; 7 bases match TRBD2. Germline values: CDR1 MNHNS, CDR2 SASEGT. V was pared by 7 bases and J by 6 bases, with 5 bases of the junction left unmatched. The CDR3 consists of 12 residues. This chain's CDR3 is CASKGEGKTQYF. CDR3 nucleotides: TGTGCCAGCAAAGGGGAGGGGAAGACCCAGTACTTC.

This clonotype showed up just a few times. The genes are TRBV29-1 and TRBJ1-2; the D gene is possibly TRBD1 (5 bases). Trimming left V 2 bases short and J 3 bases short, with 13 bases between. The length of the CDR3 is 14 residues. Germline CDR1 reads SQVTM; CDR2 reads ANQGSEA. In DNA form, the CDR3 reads TGCAGCGTTGAAAGGAGGGGCGGTGACTATGGCTACACCTTC. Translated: CSVERRGGDYGYTF.

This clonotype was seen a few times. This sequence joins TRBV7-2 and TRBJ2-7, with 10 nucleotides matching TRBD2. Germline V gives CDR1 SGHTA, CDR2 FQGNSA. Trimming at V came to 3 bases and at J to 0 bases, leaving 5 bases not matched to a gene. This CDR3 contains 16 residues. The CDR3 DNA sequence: TGTGCCAGCAGCTTCTTAGCGGGGGGTAGCTCCTACGAGCAGTACTTC. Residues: CASSFLAGGSSYEQYF. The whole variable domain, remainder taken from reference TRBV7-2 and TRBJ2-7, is GAGVSQSPSNKVTEKGKDVELRCDPISGHTALYWYRQSLGQGLEFLIYFQGNSAPDKSGLPSDRFSAERTGGSVSTLTIQRTQQEDSAVYLCASSFLAGGSSYEQYFGPGTRLTVT.

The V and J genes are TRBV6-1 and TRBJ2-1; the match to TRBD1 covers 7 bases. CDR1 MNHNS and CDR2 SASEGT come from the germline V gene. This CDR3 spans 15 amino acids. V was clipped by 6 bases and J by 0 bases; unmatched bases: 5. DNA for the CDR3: TGTGCCAGCAGCGGACAGGCCGACTCCTACAATGAGCAGTTCTTC. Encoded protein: CASSGQADSYNEQFF.

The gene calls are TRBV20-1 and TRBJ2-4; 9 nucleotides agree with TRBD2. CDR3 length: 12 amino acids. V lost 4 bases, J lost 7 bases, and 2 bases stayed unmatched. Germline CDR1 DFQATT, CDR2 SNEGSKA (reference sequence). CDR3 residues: CSAKSGGNIQYF. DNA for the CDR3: TGCAGTGCTAAGAGCGGGGGGAACATTCAGTACTTC.

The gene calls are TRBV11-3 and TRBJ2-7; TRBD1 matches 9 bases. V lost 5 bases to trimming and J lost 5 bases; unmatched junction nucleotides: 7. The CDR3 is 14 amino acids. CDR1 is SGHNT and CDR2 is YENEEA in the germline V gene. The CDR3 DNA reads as TGTGCCAGCAGCGCCGGGACAGGGTCGGACGAGCAGTACTTC. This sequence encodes CASSAGTGSDEQYF.

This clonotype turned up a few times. In DNA form, the CDR3 reads TGTGCCATCAGGGACAGGGAGAACACTGAAGCTTTCTTT. Protein product: CAIRDRENTEAFF. J is TRBJ1-1 and V is TRBV10-3; 8 bases align to TRBD1. CDR3 length: 13 residues. Unmatched junction bases numbered 1, after V lost 6 bases and J lost 1 base. CDR1 ENHRY and CDR2 SYGVKD come from the germline V gene.

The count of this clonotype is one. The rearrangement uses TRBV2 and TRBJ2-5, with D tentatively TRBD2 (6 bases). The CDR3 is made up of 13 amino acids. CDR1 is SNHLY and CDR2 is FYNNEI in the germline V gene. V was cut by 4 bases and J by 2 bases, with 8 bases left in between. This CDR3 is CASSGTKQETQYF. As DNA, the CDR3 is TGTGCCAGCAGTGGGACTAAACAAGAGACCCAGTACTTC.

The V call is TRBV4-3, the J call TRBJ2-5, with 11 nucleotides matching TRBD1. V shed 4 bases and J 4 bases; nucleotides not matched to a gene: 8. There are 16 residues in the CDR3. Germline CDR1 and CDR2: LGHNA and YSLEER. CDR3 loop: CASSPGRDRGGETQYF. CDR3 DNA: TGCGCCAGCAGCCCGGGCCGGGACAGGGGGGGAGAGACCCAGTACTTC.

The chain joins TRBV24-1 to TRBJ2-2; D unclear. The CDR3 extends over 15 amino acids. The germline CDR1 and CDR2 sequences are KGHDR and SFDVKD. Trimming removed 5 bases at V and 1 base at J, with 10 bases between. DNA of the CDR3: TGTGCCACCAGTGGAACCAGTCTGAACACCGGGGAGCTGTTTTTT. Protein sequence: CATSGTSLNTGELFF.

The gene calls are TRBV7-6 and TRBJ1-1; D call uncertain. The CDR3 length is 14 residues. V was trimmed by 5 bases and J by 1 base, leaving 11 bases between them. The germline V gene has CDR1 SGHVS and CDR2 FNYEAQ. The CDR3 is CASSPRARNTEAFF. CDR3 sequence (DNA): TGTGCCAGCAGCCCTCGTGCGAGGAACACTGAAGCTTTCTTT.

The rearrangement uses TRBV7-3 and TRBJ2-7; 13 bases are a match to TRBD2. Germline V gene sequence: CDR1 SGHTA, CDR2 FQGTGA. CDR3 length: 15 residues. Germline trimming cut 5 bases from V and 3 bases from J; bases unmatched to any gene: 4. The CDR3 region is CASSRGTSGNYEQYF. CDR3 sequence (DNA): TGTGCCAGCAGCCGAGGGACTAGCGGGAACTACGAGCAGTACTTC.

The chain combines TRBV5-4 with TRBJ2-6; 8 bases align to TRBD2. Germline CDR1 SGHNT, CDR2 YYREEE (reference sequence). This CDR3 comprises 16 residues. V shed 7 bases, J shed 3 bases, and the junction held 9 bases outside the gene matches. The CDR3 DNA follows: TGTGCCAGCGGGCCAGCGGGAGTGTATGGGGCCAACGTCCTGACTTTC. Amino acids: CASGPAGVYGANVLTF.

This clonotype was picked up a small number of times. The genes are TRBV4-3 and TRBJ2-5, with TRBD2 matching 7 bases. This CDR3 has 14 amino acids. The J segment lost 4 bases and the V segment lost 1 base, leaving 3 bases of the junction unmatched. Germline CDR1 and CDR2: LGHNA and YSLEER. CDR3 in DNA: TGCGCCAGCAGCCAAGCGGGAGGTGGAGAGACCCAGTACTTC. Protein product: CASSQAGGGETQYF.

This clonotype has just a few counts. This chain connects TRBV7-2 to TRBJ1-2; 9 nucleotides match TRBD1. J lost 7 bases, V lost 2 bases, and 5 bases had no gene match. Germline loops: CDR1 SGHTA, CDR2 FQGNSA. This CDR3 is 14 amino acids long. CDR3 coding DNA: TGTGCCAGCAGCTTACGGACAGGGGAAGGTGGCTACACCTTC. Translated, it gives CASSLRTGEGGYTF.

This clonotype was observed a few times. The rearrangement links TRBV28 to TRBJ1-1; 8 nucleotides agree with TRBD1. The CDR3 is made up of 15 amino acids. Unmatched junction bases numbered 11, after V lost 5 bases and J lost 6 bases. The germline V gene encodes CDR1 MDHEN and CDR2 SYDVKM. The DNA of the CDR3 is TGTGCCAGCAGTACCTACAGGGGGTTAAGTGCTGAAGCTTTCTTT. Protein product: CASSTYRGLSAEAFF. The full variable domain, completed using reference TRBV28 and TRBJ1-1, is DVKVTQSSRYLVKRTGEKVFLECVQDMDHENMFWYRQDPGLGLRLIYFSYDVKMKEKGDIPEGYSVSREKKERFSLILESASTNQTSMYLCASSTYRGLSAEAFFGQGTRLTVV.

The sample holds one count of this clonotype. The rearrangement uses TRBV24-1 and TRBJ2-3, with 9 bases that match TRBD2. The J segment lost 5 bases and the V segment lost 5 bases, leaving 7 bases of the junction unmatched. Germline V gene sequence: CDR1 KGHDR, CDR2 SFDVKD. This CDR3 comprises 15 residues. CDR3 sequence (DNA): TGTGCCACCAGTGGGGGACGACTAGCGGTAGATACGCAGTATTTT. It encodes CATSGGRLAVDTQYF.

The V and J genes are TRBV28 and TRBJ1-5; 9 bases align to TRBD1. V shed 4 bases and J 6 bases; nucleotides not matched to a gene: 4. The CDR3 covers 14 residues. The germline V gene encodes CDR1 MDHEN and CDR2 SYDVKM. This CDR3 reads CASSYRGRVQPQHF. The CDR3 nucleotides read TGTGCCAGCAGTTACAGGGGGCGCGTTCAGCCCCAGCATTTT.